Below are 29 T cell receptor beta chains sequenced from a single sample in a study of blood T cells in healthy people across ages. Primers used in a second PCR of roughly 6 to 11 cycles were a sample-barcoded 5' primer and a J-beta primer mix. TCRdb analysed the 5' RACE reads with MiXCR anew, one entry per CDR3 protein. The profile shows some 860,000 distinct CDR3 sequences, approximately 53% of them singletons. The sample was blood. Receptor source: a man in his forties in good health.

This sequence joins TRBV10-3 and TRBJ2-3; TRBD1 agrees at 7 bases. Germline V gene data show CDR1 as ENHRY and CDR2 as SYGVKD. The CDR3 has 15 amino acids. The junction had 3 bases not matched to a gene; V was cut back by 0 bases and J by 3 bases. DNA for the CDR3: TGTGCCATCAGTGAGTCCCGGGACAGAACAGATACGCAGTATTTT. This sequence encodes CAISESRDRTDTQYF.

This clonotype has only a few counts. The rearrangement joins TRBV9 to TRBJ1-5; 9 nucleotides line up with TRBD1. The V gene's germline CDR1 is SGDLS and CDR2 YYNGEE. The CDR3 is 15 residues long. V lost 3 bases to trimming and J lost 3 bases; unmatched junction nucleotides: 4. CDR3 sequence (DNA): TGTGCCAGCAGCGGGGGACAGGGCTTCAATCAGCCCCAGCATTTT. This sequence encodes CASSGGQGFNQPQHF.

CDR3 loop: CSVRARGEGETQYF. Written as DNA, the CDR3 is TGCAGCGTGAGGGCCCGTGGGGAAGGGGAGACCCAGTACTTC. This sequence joins TRBV29-1 and TRBJ2-5; TRBD2 might be the D (5 bases). V gave up 6 bases and J gave up 5 bases, with 19 bases separating them. This CDR3 spans 14 amino acids. Germline CDR1 and CDR2: SQVTM and ANQGSEA. Drawing the rest from reference TRBV29-1 and TRBJ2-5, the complete variable domain is SAVISQKPSRDICQRGTSLTIQCQVDSQVTMMFWYRQQPGQSLTLIATANQGSEATYESGFVIDKFPISRPNLTFSTLTVSNMSPEDSSIYLCSVRARGEGETQYFGPGTRLLVL.

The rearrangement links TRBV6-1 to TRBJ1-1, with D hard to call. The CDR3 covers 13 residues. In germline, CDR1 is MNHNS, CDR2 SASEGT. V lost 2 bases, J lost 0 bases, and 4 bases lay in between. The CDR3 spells CASSESMNTEAFF. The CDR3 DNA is TGTGCCAGCAGTGAATCCATGAACACTGAAGCTTTCTTT.

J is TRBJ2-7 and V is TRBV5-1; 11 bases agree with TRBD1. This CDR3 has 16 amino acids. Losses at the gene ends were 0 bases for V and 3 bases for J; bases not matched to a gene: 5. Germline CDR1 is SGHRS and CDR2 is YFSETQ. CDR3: CASSLGGTGGSYEQYF. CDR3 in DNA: TGCGCCAGCAGCTTGGGCGGGACAGGGGGTAGCTACGAGCAGTACTTC.

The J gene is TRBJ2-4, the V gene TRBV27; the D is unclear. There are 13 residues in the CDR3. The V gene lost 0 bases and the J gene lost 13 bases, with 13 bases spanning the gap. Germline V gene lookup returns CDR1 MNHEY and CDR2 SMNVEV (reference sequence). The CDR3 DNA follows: TGTGCCAGCAGTTTATCATCTTACACTGAGCAGTACTTC. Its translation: CASSLSSYTEQYF.

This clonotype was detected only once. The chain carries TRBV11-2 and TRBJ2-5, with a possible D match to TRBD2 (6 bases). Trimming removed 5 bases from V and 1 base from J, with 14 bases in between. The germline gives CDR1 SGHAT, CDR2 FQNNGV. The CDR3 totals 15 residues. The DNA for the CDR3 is TGTGCCAGCAGCCGGGGTCGGGACTTCCAAGAGACCCAGTACTTC. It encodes CASSRGRDFQETQYF.

The chain's CDR3 is CSARGATGTEYQETQYF. The CDR3 DNA is TGCAGTGCTAGGGGAGCTACCGGGACAGAGTACCAAGAGACCCAGTACTTC. This rearrangement joins TRBV20-1 to TRBJ2-5; 7 nucleotides align to TRBD1. The V gene's germline CDR1 is DFQATT and CDR2 SNEGSKA (reference sequence). This CDR3 region has 17 residues. Trimming removed 3 bases from V and 0 bases from J; junction bases left unmatched: 13.

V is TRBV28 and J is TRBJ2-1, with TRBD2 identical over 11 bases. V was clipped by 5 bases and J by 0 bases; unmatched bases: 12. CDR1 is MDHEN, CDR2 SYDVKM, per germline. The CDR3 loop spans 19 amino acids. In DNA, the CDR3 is TGTGCCAGCAGTGGACTAGCGGGTCGGCACTCGAGCTCCTACAATGAGCAGTTCTTC. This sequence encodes CASSGLAGRHSSSYNEQFF.

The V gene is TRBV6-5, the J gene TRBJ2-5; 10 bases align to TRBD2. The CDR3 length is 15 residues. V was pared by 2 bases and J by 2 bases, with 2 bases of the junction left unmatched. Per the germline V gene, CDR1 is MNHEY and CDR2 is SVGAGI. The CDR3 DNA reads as TGTGCCAGCAGTTACGCACTAGCGGGACAAGAGACCCAGTACTTC. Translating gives CASSYALAGQETQYF.

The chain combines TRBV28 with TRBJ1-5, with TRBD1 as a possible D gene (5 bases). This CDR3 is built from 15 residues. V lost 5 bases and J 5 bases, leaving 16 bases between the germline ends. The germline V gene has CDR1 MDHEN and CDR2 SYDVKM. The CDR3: CASSPLGAGDQPQHF. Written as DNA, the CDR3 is TGTGCCAGCAGTCCCCTCGGGGCCGGGGATCAGCCCCAGCATTTT.

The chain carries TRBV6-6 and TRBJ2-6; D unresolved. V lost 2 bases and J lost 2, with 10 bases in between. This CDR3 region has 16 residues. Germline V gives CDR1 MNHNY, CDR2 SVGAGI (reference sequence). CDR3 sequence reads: CASSYGVTTGANVLTF. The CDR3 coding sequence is TGTGCCAGCAGTTACGGGGTGACGACTGGGGCCAACGTCCTGACTTTC.

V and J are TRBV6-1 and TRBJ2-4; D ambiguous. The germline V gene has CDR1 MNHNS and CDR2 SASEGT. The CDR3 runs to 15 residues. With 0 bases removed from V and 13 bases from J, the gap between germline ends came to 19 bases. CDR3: CASSEAMAGEIGQYF. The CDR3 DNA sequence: TGTGCCAGCAGTGAAGCCATGGCAGGAGAAATAGGGCAGTACTTC.

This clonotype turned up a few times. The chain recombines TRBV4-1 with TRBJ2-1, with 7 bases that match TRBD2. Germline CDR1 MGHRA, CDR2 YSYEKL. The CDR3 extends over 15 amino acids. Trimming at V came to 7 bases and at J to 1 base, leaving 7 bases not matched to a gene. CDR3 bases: TGCGCCAGCACCTTAGCGGGTTATTCCTACAATGAGCAGTTCTTC. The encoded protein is CASTLAGYSYNEQFF.

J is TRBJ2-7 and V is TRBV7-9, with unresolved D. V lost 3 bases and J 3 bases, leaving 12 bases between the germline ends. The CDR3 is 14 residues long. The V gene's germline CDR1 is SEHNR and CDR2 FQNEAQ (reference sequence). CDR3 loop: CASSLGRNFYEQYF. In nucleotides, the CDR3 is TGTGCCAGCAGCTTGGGCAGGAACTTCTACGAGCAGTACTTC.

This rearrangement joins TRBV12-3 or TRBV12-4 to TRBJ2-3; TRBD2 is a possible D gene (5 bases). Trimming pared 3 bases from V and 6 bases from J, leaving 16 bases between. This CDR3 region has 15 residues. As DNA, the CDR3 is TGTGCCAGCAGTTTCCCTAGAGGGAGTGGTGATACGCAGTATTTT. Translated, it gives CASSFPRGSGDTQYF.

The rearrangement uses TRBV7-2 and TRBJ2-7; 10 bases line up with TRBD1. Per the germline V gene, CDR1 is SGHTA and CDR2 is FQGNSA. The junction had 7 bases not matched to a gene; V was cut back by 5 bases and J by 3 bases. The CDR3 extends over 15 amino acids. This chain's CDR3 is CASSPRTGGIYEQYF. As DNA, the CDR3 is TGTGCCAGCAGCCCTCGGACAGGGGGGATCTACGAGCAGTACTTC.

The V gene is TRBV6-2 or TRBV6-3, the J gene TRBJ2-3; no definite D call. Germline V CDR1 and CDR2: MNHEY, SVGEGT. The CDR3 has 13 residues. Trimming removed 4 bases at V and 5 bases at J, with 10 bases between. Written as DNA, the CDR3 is TGTGCCAGCAGTTCTAACATTGGAGATACGCAGTATTTT. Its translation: CASSSNIGDTQYF.

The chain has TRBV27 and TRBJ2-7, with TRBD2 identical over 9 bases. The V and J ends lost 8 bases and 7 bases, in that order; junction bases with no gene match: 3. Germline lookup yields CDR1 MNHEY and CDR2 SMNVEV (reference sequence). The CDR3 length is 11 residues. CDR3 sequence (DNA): TGTGCCAGCGGGACTAGCAATGAGCAGTACTTC. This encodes CASGTSNEQYF.

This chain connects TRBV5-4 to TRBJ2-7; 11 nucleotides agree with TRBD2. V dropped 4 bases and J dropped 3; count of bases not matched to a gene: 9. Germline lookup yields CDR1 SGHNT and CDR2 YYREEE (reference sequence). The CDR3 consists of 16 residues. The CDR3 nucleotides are TGTGCCAGCAGCGGGGGCTCCGGGACTAGCGGCTACGAGCAGTACTTC. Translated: CASSGGSGTSGYEQYF.

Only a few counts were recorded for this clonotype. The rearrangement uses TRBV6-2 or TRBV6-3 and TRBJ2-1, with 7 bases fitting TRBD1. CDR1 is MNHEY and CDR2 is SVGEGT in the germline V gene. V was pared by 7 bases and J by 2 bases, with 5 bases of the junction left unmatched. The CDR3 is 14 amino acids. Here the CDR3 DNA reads TGTGCCAGCATCCGGGACAGCCCCTACAATGAGCAGTTCTTC. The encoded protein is CASIRDSPYNEQFF.

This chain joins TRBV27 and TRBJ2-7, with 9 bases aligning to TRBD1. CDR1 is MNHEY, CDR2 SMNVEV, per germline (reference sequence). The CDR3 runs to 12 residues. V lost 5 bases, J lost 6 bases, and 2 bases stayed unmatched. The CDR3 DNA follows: TGTGCCAGCAGTACAGGGGGCTCCGAGCAGTACTTC. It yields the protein CASSTGGSEQYF.

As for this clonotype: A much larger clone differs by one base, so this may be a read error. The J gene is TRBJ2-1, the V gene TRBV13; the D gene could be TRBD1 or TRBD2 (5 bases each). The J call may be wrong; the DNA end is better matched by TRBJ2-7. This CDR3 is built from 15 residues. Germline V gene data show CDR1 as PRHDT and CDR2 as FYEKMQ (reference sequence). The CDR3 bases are TGTGCCAGCAGCTTAGCGGGGCCCTCCTACAATGAGCAGTACTTC. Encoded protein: CASSLAGPSYNEQYF.

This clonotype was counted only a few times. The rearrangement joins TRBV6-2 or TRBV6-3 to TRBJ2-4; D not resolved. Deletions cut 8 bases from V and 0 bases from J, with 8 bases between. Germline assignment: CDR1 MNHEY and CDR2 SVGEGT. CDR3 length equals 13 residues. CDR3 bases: TGTGCCAGCGAGGACGTAGCCAAAAACATTCAGTACTTC. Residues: CASEDVAKNIQYF.

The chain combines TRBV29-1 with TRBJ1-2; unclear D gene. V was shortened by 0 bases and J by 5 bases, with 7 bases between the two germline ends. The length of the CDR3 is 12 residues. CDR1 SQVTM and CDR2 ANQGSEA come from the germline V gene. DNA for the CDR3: TGCAGCGTTGAAGAAGAAGGATATGGCTACACCTTC. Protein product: CSVEEEGYGYTF.

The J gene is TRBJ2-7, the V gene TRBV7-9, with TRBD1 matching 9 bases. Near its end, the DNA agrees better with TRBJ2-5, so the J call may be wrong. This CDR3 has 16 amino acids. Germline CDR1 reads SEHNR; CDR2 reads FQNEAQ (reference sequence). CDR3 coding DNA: TGTGCCAGCAGCGAACCCGGGACAGGGTTGTATGAGACCCAGTACTTC. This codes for CASSEPGTGLYETQYF.

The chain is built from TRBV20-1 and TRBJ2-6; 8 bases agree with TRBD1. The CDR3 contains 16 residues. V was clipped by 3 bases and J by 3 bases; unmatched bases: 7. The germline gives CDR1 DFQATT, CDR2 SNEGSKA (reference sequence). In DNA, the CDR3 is TGCAGTGCTAGTCAGGGGGCGGTGGATGGGGCCAACGTCCTGACTTTC. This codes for CSASQGAVDGANVLTF.

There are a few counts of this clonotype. CDR3 residues: CSGTRDSSNTDTQYF. DNA of the CDR3: TGCAGTGGCACAAGGGACAGTTCAAACACAGATACGCAGTATTTT. The chain combines TRBV20-1 with TRBJ2-3; 7 bases are a match to TRBD1. The trim removed 7 bases at V and 2 bases at J, leaving 12 bases unmatched. Looked up from germline, CDR1 is DFQATT and CDR2 is SNEGSKA (reference sequence). The CDR3 contains 15 residues.

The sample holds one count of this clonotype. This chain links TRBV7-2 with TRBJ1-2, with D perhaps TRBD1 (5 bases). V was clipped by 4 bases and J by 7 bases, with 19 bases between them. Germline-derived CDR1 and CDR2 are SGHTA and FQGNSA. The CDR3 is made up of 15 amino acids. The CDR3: CASSSIVTARFGYTF. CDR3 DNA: TGTGCCAGCAGCTCGATCGTGACAGCCCGGTTTGGCTACACCTTC.